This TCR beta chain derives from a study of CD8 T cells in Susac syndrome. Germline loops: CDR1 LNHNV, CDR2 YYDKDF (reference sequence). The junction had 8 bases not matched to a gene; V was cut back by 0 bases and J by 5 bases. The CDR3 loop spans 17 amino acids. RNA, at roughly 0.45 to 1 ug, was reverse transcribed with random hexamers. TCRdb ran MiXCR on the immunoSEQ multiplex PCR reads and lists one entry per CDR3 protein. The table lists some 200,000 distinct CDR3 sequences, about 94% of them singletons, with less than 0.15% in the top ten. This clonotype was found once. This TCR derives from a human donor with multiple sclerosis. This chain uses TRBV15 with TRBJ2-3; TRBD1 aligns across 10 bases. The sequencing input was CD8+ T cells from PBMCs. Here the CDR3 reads CATSRDRGQGLVDTQYF. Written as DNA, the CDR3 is TGTGCCACCAGCAGAGATCGGGGACAGGGGTTGGTAGATACGCAGTATTTT.